The clone carrying this T cell receptor (beta chain) was counted between two and nine times. The target antigen is unknown. The CDR3 sequence is 14 residues long. The ends lost 5 bases at V and 3 bases at J; junction bases unmatched: 5. Germline CDR1 SGHTA, CDR2 FQGNSA. This entry is derived from a study of chemoradiotherapy in HPV16-positive cancers. Findings and caveats of the study: Better recurrence-free survival went with HPV-responsive T-cell expansion in HPV16-positive patients. Functional assays defining HPV-specific T cells used only a couple of HPV16-positive patients. Candidate HPV-specific clones and E7-related TCR motifs grew in tumor during treatment.

Clones were read by immunoSEQ multiplex PCR, and TCRdb kept only the in-frame ones, dropping some. This sample carries around 16,000 clones, more than 60% of them seen once, and the ten largest clones take roughly 1.3%. Samples were taken several times over chemoradiotherapy. The sample here was taken from a patient who underwent chemoradiotherapy. The chain carries TRBV7-2 and TRBJ2-7, with 9 bases lining up with TRBD1. The clonotype comes from a human donor with HPV-associated anogenital cancer. Here the CDR3 DNA reads TGTGCCAGCAGCCTGGACAGGGGAAACTACGAGCAGTACTTC. As protein: CASSLDRGNYEQYF.